These 8 T cell receptor beta chains share one sample of origin, sequenced in a study of T cells after posttransplantation cyclophosphamide. Sequenced by immunoSEQ multiplex PCR; TCRdb stores in-frame clones only, minus some. This table has 17,000 or so clones, roughly 85% appearing once. Control samples came 1 year after myeloablative marrow transplants with methotrexate plus calcineurin inhibitor. The source material was PBMCs, sampled after allogeneic stem cell transplant with calcineurin inhibitor and methotrexate. The receptors come from a female patient under 30 who received an allogeneic stem cell transplant from an unrelated donor, was CMV-positive, and had acute and chronic GVHD. T cells may partly derive from the graft donor.

The chain recombines TRBV29-1 with TRBJ2-5; no firm D call. Germline CDR1 SQVTM, CDR2 ANQGSEA. CDR3 length: 14 amino acids. V lost 0 bases and J lost 7, with 15 bases in between. The DNA of the CDR3 is TGCAGCGTTGAAGATAGAGAGGCCTCGGGGACCCAGTACTTC. Protein product: CSVEDREASGTQYF.

This clone showed up just once. The chain joins TRBV5-5 to TRBJ2-5; TRBD2 aligns across 11 bases. The CDR3 covers 15 residues. Germline V CDR1 and CDR2: SGHKS, YYEKEE (reference sequence). Trimming took 2 bases from V and 3 from J; bases not matched to a gene: 3. The CDR3 spells CASSFSGRAEETQYF. CDR3 nucleotides: TGTGCCAGCAGCTTTAGCGGGAGGGCCGAAGAGACCCAGTACTTC. Complete variable domain (other parts from reference TRBV5-5 and TRBJ2-5): DAGVTQSPTHLIKTRGQQVTLRCSPISGHKSVSWYQQVLGQGPQFIFQYYEKEERGRGNFPDRFSARQFPNYSSELNVNALLLGDSALYLCASSFSGRAEETQYFGPGTRLLVL.

This clone turned up a few times. The chain links TRBV19 to TRBJ2-7, with D unresolved. V was trimmed by 4 bases and J by 3 bases, leaving 4 bases between them. Germline assignment: CDR1 LNHDA and CDR2 SQIVND (reference sequence). The CDR3 is 11 residues long. The CDR3 sequence: CASSTFYEQYF. CDR3 bases: TGTGCCAGTAGTACTTTCTACGAGCAGTACTTC.

CDR3 DNA sequence: TGTGCCAGCAGTTTAGGTGGGCTACAGGGTAACACTGAAGCTTTCTTT. Amino acids: CASSLGGLQGNTEAFF. V gene TRBV27 combines with J gene TRBJ1-1; possibly TRBD1 for D (6 bases). V was pared by 2 bases and J by 2 bases, with 15 bases between. The CDR3 spans 16 residues. CDR1 is MNHEY, CDR2 SMNVEV, per germline (reference sequence).

V gene TRBV7-2 combines with J gene TRBJ1-5; no clear D. This CDR3 comprises 14 residues. Germline V gene data show CDR1 as SGHTA and CDR2 as FQGNSA. The ends were cut back, 1 base at V and 4 bases at J, with 8 bases in the middle. The CDR3 sequence is CASSLGSRNQPQHF. The CDR3 DNA reads as TGTGCCAGCAGCTTAGGATCGAGGAATCAGCCCCAGCATTTT.

The gene calls are TRBV12-5 and TRBJ2-3; no clear D. V was cut by 1 base and J by 2 bases, with 4 bases left in between. The CDR3 runs 13 residues. The germline CDR1 and CDR2 sequences are LGHNT and FRNRAP. The CDR3 DNA sequence: TGTGCTAGTGGTTTGGCCCACACAGATACGCAGTATTTT. It encodes CASGLAHTDTQYF.

This sequence joins TRBV7-8 and TRBJ2-3; 8 bases line up with TRBD1. CDR1 is SGHVS and CDR2 is FQNEAQ in the germline V gene. V was clipped by 3 bases and J by 4 bases; unmatched bases: 6. CDR3 length: 15 residues. Here the CDR3 DNA reads TGTGCCAGCAGCTTCTTGGACAGGGTATCAGATACGCAGTATTTT. This encodes CASSFLDRVSDTQYF.

The V and J genes are TRBV15 and TRBJ2-7; 9 bases agree with TRBD1. CDR1 is LNHNV, CDR2 YYDKDF, per germline (reference sequence). The CDR3 length is 12 residues. The J segment lost 12 bases and the V segment lost 3 bases, leaving 6 bases of the junction unmatched. This CDR3 is CATSSGTGLPYF. In nucleotides, the CDR3 is TGTGCCACCAGCAGTGGGACAGGGCTGCCGTACTTC.